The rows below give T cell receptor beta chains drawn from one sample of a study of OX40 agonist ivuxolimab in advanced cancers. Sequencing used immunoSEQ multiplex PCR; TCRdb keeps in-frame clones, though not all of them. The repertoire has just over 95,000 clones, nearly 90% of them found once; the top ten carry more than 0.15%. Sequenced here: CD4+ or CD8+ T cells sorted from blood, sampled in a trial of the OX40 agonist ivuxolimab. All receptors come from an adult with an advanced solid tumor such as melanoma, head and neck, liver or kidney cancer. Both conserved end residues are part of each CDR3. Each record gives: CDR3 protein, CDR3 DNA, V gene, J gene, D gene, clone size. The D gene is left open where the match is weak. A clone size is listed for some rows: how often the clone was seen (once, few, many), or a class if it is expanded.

CDR3: CASSRGVRTDTQYF
DNA: TGTGCCAGTAGCCGTGGGGTCCGGACAGATACGCAGTATTTT
V: TRBV19
J: TRBJ2-3
D: .
size: .

CDR3: CAWSPGLHNEQFF
DNA: TGTGCCTGGTCTCCTGGACTACACAATGAGCAGTTCTTC
V: TRBV30
J: TRBJ2-1
D: .
size: .

CDR3: CASSLSIRVGVNEQFF
DNA: TGTGCCAGCAGTTTATCGATCCGGGTTGGGGTGAATGAGCAGTTCTTC
V: TRBV27
J: TRBJ2-1
D: .
size: .

CDR3: CAISGRTGTVKETQYF
DNA: TGTGCCATCAGTGGGAGGACCGGGACAGTAAAAGAGACCCAGTACTTC
V: TRBV10-3
J: TRBJ2-5
D: TRBD1
size: .

CDR3: CASSLAGQYNSPLHF
DNA: TGCGCCAGCAGCTTGGCTGGACAGTATAATTCACCCCTCCACTTT
V: TRBV5-1
J: TRBJ1-6
D: .
size: .

CDR3: CASSEGARMNTEAFF
DNA: TGTGCCAGCAGTGAAGGAGCCAGAATGAACACTGAAGCTTTCTTT
V: TRBV2
J: TRBJ1-1
D: .
size: .

CDR3: CASSLLNRGVYEQYF
DNA: TGCGCCAGCAGCTTACTGAACAGGGGGGTCTACGAGCAGTACTTC
V: TRBV5-1
J: TRBJ2-7
D: TRBD1
size: .

CDR3: CASRRGVRETGELFF
DNA: TGTGCCAGCAGACGGGGCGTCAGGGAGACCGGGGAGCTGTTTTTT
V: TRBV2
J: TRBJ2-2
D: .
size: .

CDR3: CASSFLRARIVYGYTF
DNA: TGTGCCAGCAGCTTTCTAAGGGCTCGGATCGTTTATGGCTACACCTTC
V: TRBV5-6
J: TRBJ1-2
D: .
size: .

CDR3: CASSAGQLMNGYTF
DNA: TGTGCCAGCAGTGCCGGACAGTTAATGAATGGCTACACCTTC
V: TRBV6-6
J: TRBJ1-2
D: .
size: .

CDR3: CASSLGDRSFGNYGYTF
DNA: TGTGCCAGCAGCTTGGGGGACAGGAGCTTTGGAAACTATGGCTACACCTTC
V: TRBV5-4
J: TRBJ1-2
D: TRBD1
size: .

CDR3: CASSQIGSTNEKLFF
DNA: TGCGCCAGCAGCCAGATCGGCTCAACTAATGAAAAACTGTTTTTT
V: TRBV4-1
J: TRBJ1-4
D: .
size: .

CDR3: CASSLGLVYQPQHF
DNA: TGTGCCAGCAGTCTGGGATTGGTGTATCAGCCCCAGCATTTT
V: TRBV28
J: TRBJ1-5
D: .
size: .

CDR3: CASSITATNTEAFF
DNA: TGTGCCAGTAGTATCACAGCCACGAACACTGAAGCTTTCTTT
V: TRBV19
J: TRBJ1-1
D: .
size: few

CDR3: CASRVTGTSYEQYF
DNA: TGTGCCAGCAGGGTAACCGGGACCTCCTACGAGCAGTACTTC
V: TRBV2
J: TRBJ2-7
D: .
size: .

CDR3: CASSTGQGGRETQYF
DNA: TGTGCCAGTAGTACCGGCCAGGGAGGGCGAGAGACCCAGTACTTC
V: TRBV19
J: TRBJ2-5
D: TRBD2
size: .

CDR3: CSVEKGQETQYF
DNA: TGCAGCGTTGAAAAGGGCCAAGAGACCCAGTACTTC
V: TRBV29-1
J: TRBJ2-5
D: .
size: .

CDR3: CASQGARYSTEAFF
DNA: TGTGCCAGCCAGGGGGCGCGGTATAGCACTGAAGCTTTCTTT
V: TRBV6-1
J: TRBJ1-1
D: TRBD1
size: .

CDR3: CASGNTGDTQYF
DNA: TGTGCCAGTGGGAATACGGGAGATACGCAGTATTTT
V: TRBV10-3
J: TRBJ2-3
D: .
size: .

CDR3: CASSPGTRPSYNEQFF
DNA: TGTGCCAGCAGCCCCGGGACTAGACCCTCCTACAATGAGCAGTTCTTC
V: TRBV7-9
J: TRBJ2-1
D: TRBD2
size: .

CDR3: CASSFAAGQGAVGTEAFF
DNA: TGCGCCAGCAGCTTCGCGGCAGGGCAGGGGGCTGTCGGGACTGAAGCTTTCTTT
V: TRBV5-1
J: TRBJ1-1
D: TRBD1
size: .

CDR3: CASSGANVLTF
DNA: TGTGCCAGTTCTGGGGCCAACGTCCTGACTTTC
V: TRBV6-1
J: TRBJ2-6
D: .
size: .

CDR3: CASSPRWGVAGANVLTF
DNA: TGTGCCAGCAGCCCAAGGTGGGGCGTAGCCGGGGCCAACGTCCTGACTTTC
V: TRBV9
J: TRBJ2-6
D: .
size: .

CDR3: CASSSLGFNEKLFF
DNA: TGCGCCAGCAGCTCTCTGGGCTTTAATGAAAAACTGTTTTTT
V: TRBV5-1
J: TRBJ1-4
D: .
size: .

CDR3: CASSSFMSSYNSPLHF
DNA: TGTGCCAGCAGCTCCTTTATGAGCTCCTATAATTCACCCCTCCACTTT
V: TRBV5-7
J: TRBJ1-6
D: .
size: .

CDR3: CASSVVGTNSGNTIYF
DNA: TGCGCCAGCAGCGTAGTAGGGACCAACTCTGGAAACACCATATATTTT
V: TRBV5-1
J: TRBJ1-3
D: .
size: .

CDR3: CASIFLTDTQYF
DNA: TGTGCCAGCATCTTTCTCACAGATACGCAGTATTTT
V: TRBV2
J: TRBJ2-3
D: .
size: .

CDR3: CASSSSPVRNTGELFF
DNA: TGTGCCAGCAGCTCTTCTCCAGTCCGGAACACCGGGGAGCTGTTTTTT
V: TRBV7-6
J: TRBJ2-2
D: .
size: .

CDR3: CASSLAVRLAGLNTDTQYF
DNA: TGCGCCAGCAGCTTGGCCGTTAGACTAGCGGGCTTAAACACAGATACGCAGTATTTT
V: TRBV5-1
J: TRBJ2-3
D: TRBD2
size: .